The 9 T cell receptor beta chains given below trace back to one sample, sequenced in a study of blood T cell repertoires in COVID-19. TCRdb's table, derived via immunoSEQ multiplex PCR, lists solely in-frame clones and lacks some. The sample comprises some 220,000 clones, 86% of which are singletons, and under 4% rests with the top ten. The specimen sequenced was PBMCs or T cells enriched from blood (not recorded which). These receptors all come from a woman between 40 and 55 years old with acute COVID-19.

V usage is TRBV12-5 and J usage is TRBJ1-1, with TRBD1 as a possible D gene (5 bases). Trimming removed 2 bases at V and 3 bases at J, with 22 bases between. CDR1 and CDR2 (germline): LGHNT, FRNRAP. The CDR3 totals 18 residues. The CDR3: CASGLPDLPGRRDTEAFF. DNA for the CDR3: TGTGCTAGTGGTTTGCCTGACCTTCCGGGACGGAGGGACACTGAAGCTTTCTTT.

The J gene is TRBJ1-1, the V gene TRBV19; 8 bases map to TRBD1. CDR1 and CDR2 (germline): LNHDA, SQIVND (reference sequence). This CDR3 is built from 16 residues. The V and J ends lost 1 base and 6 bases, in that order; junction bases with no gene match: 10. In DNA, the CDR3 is TGTGCCAGTAGTATAGTCCACGGACAGGGAGGATCTGAAGCTTTCTTT. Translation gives CASSIVHGQGGSEAFF.

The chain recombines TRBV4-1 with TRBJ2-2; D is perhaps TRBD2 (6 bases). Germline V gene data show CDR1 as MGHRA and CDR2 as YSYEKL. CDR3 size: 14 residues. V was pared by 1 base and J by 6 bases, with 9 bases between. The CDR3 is CASSQVGGSGELFF. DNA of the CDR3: TGCGCCAGCAGCCAAGTGGGGGGTTCCGGGGAGCTGTTTTTT.

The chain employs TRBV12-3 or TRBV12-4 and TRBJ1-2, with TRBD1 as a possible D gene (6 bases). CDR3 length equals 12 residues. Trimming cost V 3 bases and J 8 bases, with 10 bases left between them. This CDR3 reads CASSLTGSGYTF. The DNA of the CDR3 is TGTGCCAGCAGTTTGACAGGAAGCGGCTACACCTTC.

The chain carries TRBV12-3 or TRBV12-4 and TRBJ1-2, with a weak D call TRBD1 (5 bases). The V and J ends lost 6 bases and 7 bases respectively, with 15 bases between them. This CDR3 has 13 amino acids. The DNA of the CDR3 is TGTGCCAGCAGCTCTGGGGCCATCGTTGGCTACACCTTC. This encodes CASSSGAIVGYTF.

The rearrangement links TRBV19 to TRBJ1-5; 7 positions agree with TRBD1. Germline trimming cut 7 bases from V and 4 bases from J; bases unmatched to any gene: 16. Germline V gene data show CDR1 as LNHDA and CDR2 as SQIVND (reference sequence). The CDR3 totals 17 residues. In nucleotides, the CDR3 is TGTGCCAGTACCCCACAACAGACAGGGAAGGGGAATCAGCCCCAGCATTTT. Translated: CASTPQQTGKGNQPQHF. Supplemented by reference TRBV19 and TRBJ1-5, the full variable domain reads DGGITQSPKYLFRKEGQNVTLSCEQNLNHDAMYWYRQDPGQGLRLIYYSQIVNDFQKGDIAEGYSVSREKKESFPLTVTSAQKNPTAFYLCASTPQQTGKGNQPQHFGDGTRLSIL.

The CDR3 sequence: CASSSYRGTNEKLFF. Here the CDR3 DNA reads TGTGCCAGCAGCTCTTACAGGGGAACTAATGAAAAACTGTTTTTT. J is TRBJ1-4 and V is TRBV6-5; 7 positions agree with TRBD1. With V trimmed by 6 bases and J by 1 base, 5 bases remained unmatched. The CDR3 length is 15 residues. CDR1 and CDR2 from the germline V gene are MNHEY and SVGAGI.

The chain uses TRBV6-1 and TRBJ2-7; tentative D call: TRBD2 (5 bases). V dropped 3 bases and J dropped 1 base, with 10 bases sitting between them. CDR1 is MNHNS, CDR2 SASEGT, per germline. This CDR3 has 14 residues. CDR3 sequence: CASSERERSYEQYF. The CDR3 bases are TGTGCCAGCAGTGAGAGGGAGAGATCCTACGAGCAGTACTTC.

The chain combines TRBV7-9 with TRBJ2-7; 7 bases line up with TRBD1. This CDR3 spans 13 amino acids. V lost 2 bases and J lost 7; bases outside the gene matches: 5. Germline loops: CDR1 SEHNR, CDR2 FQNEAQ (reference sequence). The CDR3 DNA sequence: TGTGCCAGCAGCTTATTATCCAGGGGGGAGCAGTACGTC. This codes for CASSLLSRGEQYV.